This record concerns one TCR beta chain sequence. Between the trimmed V and J ends, which lost 5 bases and 0 bases, there was a span of 16 bases. CDR1 and CDR2 (germline): SGHVS, FQNEAQ. The CDR3 loop spans 16 amino acids. These data belong to a study of T cells in localized non-small cell lung cancer. Sequencing was performed with immunoSEQ multiplex PCR; in TCRdb, only in-frame clones are kept and a portion is missing. The data contain roughly 30,000 clones, about 88% of them singletons. The TCR originated in a woman between 35 and 70 years old with stage I lung adenocarcinoma. The specimen was peripheral blood, collected before any cancer treatment. This sequence joins TRBV7-8 and TRBJ1-1, with D possibly being TRBD1 (5 bases). The CDR3 DNA reads as TGTGCCAGCAGCCCTCAGGGAGTCCCTATGAACACTGAAGCTTTCTTT. Protein product: CASSPQGVPMNTEAFF.